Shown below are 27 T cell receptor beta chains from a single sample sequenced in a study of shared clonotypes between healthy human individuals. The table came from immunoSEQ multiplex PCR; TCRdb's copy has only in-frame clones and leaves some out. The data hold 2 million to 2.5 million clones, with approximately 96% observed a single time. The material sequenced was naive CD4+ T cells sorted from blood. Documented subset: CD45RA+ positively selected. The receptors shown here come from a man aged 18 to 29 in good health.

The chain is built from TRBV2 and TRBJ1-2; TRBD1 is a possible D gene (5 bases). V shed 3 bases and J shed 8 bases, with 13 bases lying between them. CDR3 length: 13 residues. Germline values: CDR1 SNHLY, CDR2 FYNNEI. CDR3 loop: CASSDQGWDGYTF. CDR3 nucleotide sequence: TGTGCCAGCAGTGACCAGGGCTGGGACGGCTACACCTTC.

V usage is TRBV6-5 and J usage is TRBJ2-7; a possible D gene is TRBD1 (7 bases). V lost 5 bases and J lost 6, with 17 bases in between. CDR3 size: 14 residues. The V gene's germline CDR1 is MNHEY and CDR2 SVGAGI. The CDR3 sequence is CASSNRGGGGEQYF. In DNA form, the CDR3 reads TGTGCCAGCAGTAACAGGGGAGGCGGTGGCGAGCAGTACTTC.

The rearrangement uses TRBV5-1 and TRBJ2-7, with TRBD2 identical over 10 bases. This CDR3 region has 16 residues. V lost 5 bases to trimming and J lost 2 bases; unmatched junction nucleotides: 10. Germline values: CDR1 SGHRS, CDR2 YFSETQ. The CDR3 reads CASSFTGTSAAYEQYF. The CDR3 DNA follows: TGCGCCAGCAGTTTTACAGGGACTAGCGCGGCCTACGAGCAGTACTTC.

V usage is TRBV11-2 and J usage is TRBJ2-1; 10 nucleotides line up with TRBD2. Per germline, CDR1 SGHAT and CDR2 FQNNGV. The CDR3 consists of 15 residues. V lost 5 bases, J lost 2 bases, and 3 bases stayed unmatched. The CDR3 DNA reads TGTGCCAGCAGCCAGAGCGGGAGGGCCTACAATGAGCAGTTCTTC. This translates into CASSQSGRAYNEQFF. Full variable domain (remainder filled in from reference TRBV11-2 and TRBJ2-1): EAGVAQSPRYKIIEKRQSVAFWCNPISGHATLYWYQQILGQGPKLLIQFQNNGVVDDSQLPKDRFSAERLKGVDSTLKIQPAKLEDSAVYLCASSQSGRAYNEQFFGPGTRLTVL.

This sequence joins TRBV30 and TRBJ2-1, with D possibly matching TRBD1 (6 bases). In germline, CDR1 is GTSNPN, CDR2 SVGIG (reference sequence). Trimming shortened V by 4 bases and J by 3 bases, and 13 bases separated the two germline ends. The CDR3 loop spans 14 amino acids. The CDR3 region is CAWNSWDIYNEQFF. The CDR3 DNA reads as TGTGCCTGGAATTCTTGGGACATCTACAATGAGCAGTTCTTC.

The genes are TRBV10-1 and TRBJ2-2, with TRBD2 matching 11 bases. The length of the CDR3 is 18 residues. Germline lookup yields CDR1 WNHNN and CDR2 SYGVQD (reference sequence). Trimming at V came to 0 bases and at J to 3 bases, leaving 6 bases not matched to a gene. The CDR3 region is CASSESKLAGVYTGELFF. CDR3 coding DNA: TGCGCCAGCAGTGAGTCAAAACTAGCGGGGGTTTACACCGGGGAGCTGTTTTTT.

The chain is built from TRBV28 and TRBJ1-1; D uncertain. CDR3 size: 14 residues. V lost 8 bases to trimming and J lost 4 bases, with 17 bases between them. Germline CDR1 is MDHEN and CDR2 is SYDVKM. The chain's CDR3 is CASRPGPPGTEAFF. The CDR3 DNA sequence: TGTGCCAGCCGCCCGGGCCCCCCGGGCACTGAAGCTTTCTTT.

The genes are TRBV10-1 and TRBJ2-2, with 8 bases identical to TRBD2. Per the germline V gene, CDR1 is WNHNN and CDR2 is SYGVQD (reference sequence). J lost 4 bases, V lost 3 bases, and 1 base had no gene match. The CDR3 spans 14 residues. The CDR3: CASSDREGTGELFF. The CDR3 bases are TGCGCCAGCAGTGACCGGGAGGGCACCGGGGAGCTGTTTTTT.

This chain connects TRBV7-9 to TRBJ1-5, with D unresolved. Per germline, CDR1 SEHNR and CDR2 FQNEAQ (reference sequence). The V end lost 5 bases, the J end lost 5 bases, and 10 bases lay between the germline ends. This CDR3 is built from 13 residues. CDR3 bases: TGTGCCAGCAGCCCCGGTCCTGATCAGCCCCAGCATTTT. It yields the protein CASSPGPDQPQHF.

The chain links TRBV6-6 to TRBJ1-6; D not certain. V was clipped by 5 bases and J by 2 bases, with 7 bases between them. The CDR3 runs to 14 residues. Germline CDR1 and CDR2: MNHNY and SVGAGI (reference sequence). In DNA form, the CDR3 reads TGTGCCAGCAGTCCAGGAACCTATAATTCACCCCTCCACTTT. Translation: CASSPGTYNSPLHF.

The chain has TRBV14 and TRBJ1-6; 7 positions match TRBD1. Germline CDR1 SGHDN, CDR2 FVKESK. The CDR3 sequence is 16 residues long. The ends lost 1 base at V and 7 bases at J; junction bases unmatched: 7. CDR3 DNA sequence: TGTGCCAGCAGCCAAGGTACAGGGGTGAGGAATTCACCCCTCCACTTT. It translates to CASSQGTGVRNSPLHF.

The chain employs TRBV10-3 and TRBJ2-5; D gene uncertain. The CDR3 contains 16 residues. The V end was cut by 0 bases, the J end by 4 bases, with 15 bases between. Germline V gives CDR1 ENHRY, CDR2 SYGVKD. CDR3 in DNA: TGTGCCATCAGTGAGTCGGTGGGCCAAACAAGAGAGACCCAGTACTTC. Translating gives CAISESVGQTRETQYF.

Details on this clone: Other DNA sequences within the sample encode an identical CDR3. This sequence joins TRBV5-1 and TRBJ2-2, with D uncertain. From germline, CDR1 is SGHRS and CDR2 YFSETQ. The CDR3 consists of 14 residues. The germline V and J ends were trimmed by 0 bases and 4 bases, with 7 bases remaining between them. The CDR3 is CASSLEAGTGELFF. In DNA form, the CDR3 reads TGCGCCAGCAGCTTGGAGGCCGGCACCGGGGAGCTGTTTTTT.

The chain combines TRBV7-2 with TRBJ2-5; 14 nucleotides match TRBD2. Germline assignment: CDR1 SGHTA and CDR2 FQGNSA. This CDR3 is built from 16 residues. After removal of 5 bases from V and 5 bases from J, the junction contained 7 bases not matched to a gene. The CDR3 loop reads CASSLSGTSGSETQYF. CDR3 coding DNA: TGTGCCAGCAGCCTATCCGGGACTAGCGGGAGTGAGACCCAGTACTTC.

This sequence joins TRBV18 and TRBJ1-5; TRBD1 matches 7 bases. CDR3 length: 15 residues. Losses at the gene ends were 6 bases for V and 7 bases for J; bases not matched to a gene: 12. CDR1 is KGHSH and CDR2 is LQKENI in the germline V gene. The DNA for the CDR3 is TGTGCCAGCTCCCCCGGACAGGTAGAGGAACAGCCCCAGCATTTT. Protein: CASSPGQVEEQPQHF.

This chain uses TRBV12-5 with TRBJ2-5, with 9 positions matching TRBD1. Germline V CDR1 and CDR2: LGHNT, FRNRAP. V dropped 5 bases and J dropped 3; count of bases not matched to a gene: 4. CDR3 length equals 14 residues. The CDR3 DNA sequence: TGTGCTAGTGGTCGCCGGGACAGGGAAGAGACCCAGTACTTC. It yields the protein CASGRRDREETQYF.

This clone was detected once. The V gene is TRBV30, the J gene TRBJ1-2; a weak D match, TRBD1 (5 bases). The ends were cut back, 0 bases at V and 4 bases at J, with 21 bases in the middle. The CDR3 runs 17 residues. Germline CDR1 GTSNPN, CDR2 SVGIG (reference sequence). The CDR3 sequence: CAWSVELGLTLLYGYTF. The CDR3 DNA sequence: TGTGCCTGGAGTGTAGAACTGGGGCTTACCTTGCTCTATGGCTACACCTTC.

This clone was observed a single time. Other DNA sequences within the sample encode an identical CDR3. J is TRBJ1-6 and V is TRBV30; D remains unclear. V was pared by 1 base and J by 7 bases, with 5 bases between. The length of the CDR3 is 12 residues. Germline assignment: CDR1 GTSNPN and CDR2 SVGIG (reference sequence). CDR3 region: CAWSGRNSPLHF. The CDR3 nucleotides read TGTGCCTGGAGTGGCCGGAATTCACCCCTCCACTTT.

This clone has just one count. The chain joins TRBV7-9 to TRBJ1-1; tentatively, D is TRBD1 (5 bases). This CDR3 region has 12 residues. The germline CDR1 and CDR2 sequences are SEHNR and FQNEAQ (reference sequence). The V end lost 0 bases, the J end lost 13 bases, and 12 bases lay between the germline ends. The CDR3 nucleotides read TGTGCCAGCAGCTTAGCGCCCAGGGAGGATTTCTTT. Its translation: CASSLAPREDFF. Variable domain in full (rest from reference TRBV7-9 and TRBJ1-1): DTGVSQNPRHKITKRGQNVTFRCDPISEHNRLYWYRQTLGQGPEFLTYFQNEAQLEKSRLLSDRFSAERPKGSFSTLEIQRTEQGDSAMYLCASSLAPREDFFGQGTRLTVV.

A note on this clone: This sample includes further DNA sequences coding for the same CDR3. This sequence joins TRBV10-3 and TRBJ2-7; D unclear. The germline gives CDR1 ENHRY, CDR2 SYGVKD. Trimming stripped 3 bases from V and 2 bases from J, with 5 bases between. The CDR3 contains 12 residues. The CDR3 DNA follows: TGTGCCATCAGTGAAGGAGCCTACGAGCAGTACTTC. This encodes CAISEGAYEQYF.

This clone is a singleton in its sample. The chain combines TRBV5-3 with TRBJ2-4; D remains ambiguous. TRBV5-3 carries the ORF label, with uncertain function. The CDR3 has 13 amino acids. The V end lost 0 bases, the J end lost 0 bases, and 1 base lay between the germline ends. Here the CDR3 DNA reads TGTGCCAGAAGCTTGGCAGCCAAAAACATTCAGTACTTC. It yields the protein CARSLAAKNIQYF.

The CDR3 region is CASSLQGGMGTEAFF. As DNA, the CDR3 is TGTGCCAGCAGCTTACAGGGAGGAATGGGCACTGAAGCTTTCTTT. V is TRBV7-9 and J is TRBJ1-1; a weak D match, TRBD1 (5 bases). In germline, CDR1 is SEHNR, CDR2 FQNEAQ (reference sequence). This CDR3 is 15 amino acids long. The germline V and J ends were trimmed by 2 bases and 4 bases, with 14 bases remaining between them.

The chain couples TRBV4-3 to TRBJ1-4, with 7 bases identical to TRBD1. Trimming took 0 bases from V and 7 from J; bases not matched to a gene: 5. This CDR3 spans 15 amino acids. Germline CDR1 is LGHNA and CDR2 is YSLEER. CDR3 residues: CASSQDRGRLEKLFF. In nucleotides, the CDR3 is TGCGCCAGCAGCCAAGATAGGGGGCGCCTTGAAAAACTGTTTTTT.

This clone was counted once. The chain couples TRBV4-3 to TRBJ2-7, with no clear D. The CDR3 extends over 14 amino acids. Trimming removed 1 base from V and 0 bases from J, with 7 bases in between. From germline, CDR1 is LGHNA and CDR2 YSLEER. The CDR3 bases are TGCGCCAGCAGCCAAGCGGCCAGCTCCTACGAGCAGTACTTC. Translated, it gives CASSQAASSYEQYF.

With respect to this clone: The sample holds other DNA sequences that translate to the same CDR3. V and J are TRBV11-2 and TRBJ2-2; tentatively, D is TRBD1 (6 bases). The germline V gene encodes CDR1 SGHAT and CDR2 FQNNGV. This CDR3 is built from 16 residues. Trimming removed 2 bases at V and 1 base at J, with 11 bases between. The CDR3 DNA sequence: TGTGCCAGCAGCTTAACTGGCAGGGGGAACACCGGGGAGCTGTTTTTT. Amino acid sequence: CASSLTGRGNTGELFF.

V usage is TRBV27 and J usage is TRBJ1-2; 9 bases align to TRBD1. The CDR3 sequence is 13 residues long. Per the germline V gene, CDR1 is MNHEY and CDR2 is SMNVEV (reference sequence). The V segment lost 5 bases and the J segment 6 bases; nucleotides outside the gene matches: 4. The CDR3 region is CASSHRDRDGYTF. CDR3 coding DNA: TGTGCCAGCAGTCACCGGGACAGGGATGGCTACACCTTC.

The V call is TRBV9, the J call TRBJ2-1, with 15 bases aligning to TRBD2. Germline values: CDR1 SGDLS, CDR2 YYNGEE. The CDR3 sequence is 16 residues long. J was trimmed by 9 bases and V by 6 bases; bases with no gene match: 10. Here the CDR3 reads CASNQGGTSGRTEQFF. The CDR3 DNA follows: TGTGCCAGCAACCAGGGGGGGACTAGCGGGAGGACTGAGCAGTTCTTC.